Listed below are T cell receptor beta chains from one sample, sequenced in a study of T-cell memory formation after mild COVID-19. TCRdb reprocessed the 5' RACE reads with MiXCR, giving one entry per CDR3 protein. The sample yields 150,000 or so distinct CDR3 sequences, about a third seen once. Sequencing was done on a sample of PBMCs or a T cell subset sorted from them (not recorded which). Receptors were obtained from an adult woman who had mild COVID-19 (a few samples of this study predate the infection). Cell type and time point are not known. Both conserved end residues are trimmed from each CDR3.

v_call	j_call	cdr3_aa
TRBV20-1	TRBJ2-1	SPPNEQF
TRBV3-1	TRBJ1-2	ASSQDVGGAGGYT
TRBV20-1	TRBJ1-6	SARRTLNSPLH
TRBV20-1	TRBJ2-1	SARPPGGDYNEQF
TRBV9	TRBJ2-1	ASSVSRGNNEQF
TRBV6-1	TRBJ2-7	ASSEGRITHRTYEQY
TRBV12-3/TRBV12-4	TRBJ1-1	ASSPRSTWNTEAF
TRBV29-1	TRBJ2-5	SVNRGQGTQY
TRBV19	TRBJ1-6	ASRRTGRYNSPLH
TRBV20-1	TRBJ2-5	SAPKGLAGVGQETQY
TRBV12-3/TRBV12-4	TRBJ1-5	ASSQGARNQPQH
TRBV5-4	TRBJ2-3	ASSSPFTDTQY
TRBV24-1	TRBJ2-7	ATSRTGVDYEQY
TRBV24-1	TRBJ2-1	ATSDFGGRGFEQF
TRBV30	TRBJ1-3	AWSRPYPGTSGNTIY
TRBV29-1	TRBJ2-7	SVAYRLAGGPFYEQY
TRBV20-1	TRBJ2-4	SAPVQGAVKNIQY
TRBV20-1	TRBJ2-3	SASERGAGTDTQY
TRBV20-1	TRBJ2-2	SARKPWDPTGELF
TRBV15	TRBJ1-6	ATSRLSLNSPLH
TRBV12-5	TRBJ2-5	ASGIGTSDETQY
TRBV7-9	TRBJ2-1	ASSRLETSGRGSSYNEQF
TRBV5-1	TRBJ2-1	ASSLGSGPRFNEQF
TRBV18	TRBJ1-4	ASSRQLPDNGEKLF
TRBV20-1	TRBJ2-1	SARLNEQF
TRBV7-2	TRBJ1-2	ASSSAPTTGRGYT
TRBV11-2	TRBJ1-1	ASSFSGSAFTEAF
TRBV15	TRBJ1-5	ATSIEGVVNQPQH
TRBV5-6	TRBJ2-3	ASSPGGWSTDTQY
TRBV20-1	TRBJ1-6	SASATGVSPLH
TRBV29-1	TRBJ2-1	SVGQGGYNEQF
TRBV5-4	TRBJ1-1	ASSPDELNTEAF
TRBV4-2	TRBJ2-5	ASSRAGQEETQY
TRBV30	TRBJ1-2	ACPTRDPTRYT
TRBV7-2	TRBJ1-1	ASTPGQGRIWNTEAF
TRBV12-3/TRBV12-4	TRBJ2-1	ASSFARTYNEQF
TRBV5-1	TRBJ2-7	ASSLEQSSYEQY
TRBV7-3	TRBJ2-1	ASSSDRGGYNEQF
TRBV7-9	TRBJ2-1	ASSPPPSGDRGRERNEQF
TRBV7-9	TRBJ2-3	ASSLRRHEGDTQY
TRBV19	TRBJ1-5	ASSRAVINSNQPQH
TRBV3-1	TRBJ2-7	ASSQDPVWSYEQY
TRBV5-1	TRBJ2-5	ASSLGQPKETQY
TRBV7-9	TRBJ2-1	ASSYRGPNEQF
TRBV5-1	TRBJ2-7	ASRPLAGGPYEQY
TRBV6-1	TRBJ2-3	ASRPGTGYGTDTQY
TRBV20-1	TRBJ2-3	SARRSGGPDTQY
TRBV7-9	TRBJ2-3	ASSFTDRRGTDTQY
TRBV7-9	TRBJ2-7	ASSLGSGARYEQY
TRBV9	TRBJ2-5	ASSVGGTTRETQY
TRBV11-2	TRBJ2-3	ASSTGRGDTQY
TRBV15	TRBJ2-1	ATSATGGSNEQF
TRBV5-1	TRBJ2-7	ASSPGDSSYEQY
TRBV9	TRBJ2-7	ASQGVGARSEQY
TRBV5-1	TRBJ2-5	ASSRNPPGVGETQY